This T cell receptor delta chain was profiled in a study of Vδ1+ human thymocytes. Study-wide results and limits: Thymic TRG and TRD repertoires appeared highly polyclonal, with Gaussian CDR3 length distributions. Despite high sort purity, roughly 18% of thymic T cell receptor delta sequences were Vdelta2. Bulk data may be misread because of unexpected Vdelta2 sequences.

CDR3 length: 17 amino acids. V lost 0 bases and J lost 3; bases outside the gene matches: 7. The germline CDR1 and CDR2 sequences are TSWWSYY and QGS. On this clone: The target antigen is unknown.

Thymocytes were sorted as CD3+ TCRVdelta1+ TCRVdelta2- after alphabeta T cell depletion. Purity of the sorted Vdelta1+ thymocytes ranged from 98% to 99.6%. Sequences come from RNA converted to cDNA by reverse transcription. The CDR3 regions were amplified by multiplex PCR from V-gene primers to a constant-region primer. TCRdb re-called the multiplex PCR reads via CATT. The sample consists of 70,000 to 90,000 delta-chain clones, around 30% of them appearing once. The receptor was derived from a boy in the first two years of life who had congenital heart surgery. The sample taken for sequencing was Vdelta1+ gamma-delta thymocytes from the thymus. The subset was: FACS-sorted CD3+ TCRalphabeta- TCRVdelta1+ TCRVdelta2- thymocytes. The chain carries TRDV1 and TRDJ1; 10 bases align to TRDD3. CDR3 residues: CALGELLGGYASDKLIF. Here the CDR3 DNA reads TGTGCTCTTGGGGAACTGTTAGGGGGATACGCCTCCGATAAACTCATCTTT.